The sequence of this TCR beta chain was determined in a study of blood T cell repertoires in COVID-19. On the study more broadly: Specimens from acute and convalescent COVID-19 originated in the United States, Italy and Spain. From T cells, B-cell-depleted T cells, or PBMCs came the material, which was cDNA or gDNA.

Study processing details: Reference gene primer amplification gave estimated nucleated cell counts. Profiling relied on immunoSEQ multiplex PCR, and the TCRdb table lists in-frame clones only, not all of them. The V and J calls and the clone size are those of that table, but D and trimming were determined from the DNA. The table has 200,000 to 250,000 clones, more than 65% seen once. Germline CDR1 KGHSH, CDR2 LQKENI. The CDR3 consists of 13 residues. The germline V and J ends were trimmed by 5 bases and 5 bases, with 12 bases remaining between them. The sequencing sample was made of peripheral blood. The clonotype originates from an elderly woman with acute or convalescent COVID-19. The chain is built from TRBV18 and TRBJ1-2; D gene unclear. CDR3 nucleotide sequence: TGTGCCAGCTCAGAGGGTTTTGATTATGGCTACACCTTC. It encodes CASSEGFDYGYTF. Drawing the rest from reference TRBV18 and TRBJ1-2, the complete variable domain is NAGVMQNPRHLVRRRGQEARLRCSPMKGHSHVYWYRQLPEEGLKFMVYLQKENIIDESGMPKERFSAEFPKEGPSILRIQQVVRGDSAAYFCASSEGFDYGYTFGSGTRLTVV.